These 21 T cell receptor beta chains came from one sample sequenced in a study of cytomegalovirus exposure and HLA in healthy donors. PCR employed 60 Vbeta and 13 Jbeta primers. Sequenced by immunoSEQ multiplex PCR; TCRdb stores in-frame clones only, minus some. The table records about 200,000 clones, roughly three quarters of them present only once. Specimen: PBMCs. The receptors derive from a male donor in good health and CMV-seropositive.

This chain connects TRBV10-3 to TRBJ2-1; no clear D gene. This CDR3 has 13 residues. Between the trimmed V and J ends, which lost 8 bases and 5 bases, there was a span of 13 bases. Germline V CDR1 and CDR2: ENHRY, SYGVKD. The chain's CDR3 is CAIGSIRDNEQFF. The CDR3 DNA reads as TGTGCCATCGGGTCCATCCGGGACAATGAGCAGTTCTTC.

The chain is built from TRBV5-4 and TRBJ2-5; D gene unclear. CDR1 is SGHNT and CDR2 is YYREEE in the germline V gene (reference sequence). V gave up 0 bases and J gave up 2 bases, with 5 bases separating them. CDR3 length equals 13 residues. The CDR3 DNA sequence: TGTGCCAGCAGCTTGGACAGACAAGAGACCCAGTACTTC. The encoded protein is CASSLDRQETQYF.

This clone has just a few counts. The gene calls are TRBV18 and TRBJ1-1; D remains ambiguous. The germline V gene has CDR1 KGHSH and CDR2 LQKENI. Trimming took off 3 bases at V and 0 bases at J, with 5 bases between the two ends. This CDR3 is 13 amino acids long. The CDR3 DNA reads as TGTGCCAGCTCACCCGACATGAACACTGAAGCTTTCTTT. It is translated as CASSPDMNTEAFF.

V usage is TRBV5-1 and J usage is TRBJ2-5, with 9 bases fitting TRBD1. Losses at the gene ends were 4 bases for V and 0 bases for J; bases not matched to a gene: 10. The CDR3 is 17 residues long. The germline CDR1 and CDR2 sequences are SGHRS and YFSETQ. The CDR3 DNA sequence: TGCGCCAGCAGCCCGGCGAAGGGACAGGGCAACCAAGAGACCCAGTACTTC. Translated, it gives CASSPAKGQGNQETQYF. Variable domain in full (rest from reference TRBV5-1 and TRBJ2-5): KAGVTQTPRYLIKTRGQQVTLSCSPISGHRSVSWYQQTPGQGLQFLFEYFSETQRNKGNFPGRFSGRQFSNSRSEMNVSTLELGDSALYLCASSPAKGQGNQETQYFGPGTRLLVL.

The CDR3 nucleotides read TGCGCCAGCAGCCACGGGAACGAGCAGTACTTC. This codes for CASSHGNEQYF. V and J are TRBV5-1 and TRBJ2-7, with D perhaps TRBD2 (5 bases). V dropped 4 bases and J dropped 5 bases, with 7 bases sitting between them. The length of the CDR3 is 11 residues. Germline lookup yields CDR1 SGHRS and CDR2 YFSETQ.

V usage is TRBV18 and J usage is TRBJ1-5, with 10 bases that match TRBD1. Germline V CDR1 and CDR2: KGHSH, LQKENI. V trimming: 2 bases; J trimming: 7 bases; junction bases outside the gene matches: 5. The CDR3 runs to 15 residues. The CDR3 DNA is TGTGCCAGCTCACCAACCGGGACAGGGGTCCAGCCCCAGCATTTT. This codes for CASSPTGTGVQPQHF.

The V gene is TRBV18, the J gene TRBJ1-1; no firm D call. The CDR3 has 16 residues. Trimming took off 3 bases at V and 3 bases at J, with 17 bases between the two ends. CDR1 is KGHSH, CDR2 LQKENI, per germline. The CDR3 DNA reads as TGTGCCAGCTCACCCACGAACGCAGGCTTGGACACTGAAGCTTTCTTT. As protein: CASSPTNAGLDTEAFF.

As concerns this clone: This sample also contains other DNA sequences that code for the same CDR3. J is TRBJ1-2 and V is TRBV5-1; TRBD1 might be the D (6 bases). CDR3 length: 12 residues. CDR1 and CDR2 from the germline V gene are SGHRS and YFSETQ. V lost 0 bases and J lost 8, with 8 bases in between. CDR3 sequence: CASSLAGDGYTF. The CDR3 region has the DNA TGCGCCAGCAGCTTGGCAGGGGACGGCTACACCTTC.

The V gene is TRBV4-3, the J gene TRBJ1-4, with D unresolved. Trimming took off 0 bases at V and 6 bases at J, with 14 bases between the two ends. The CDR3 runs to 16 residues. The V gene's germline CDR1 is LGHNA and CDR2 YSLEER. The chain's CDR3 is CASSQDLTLGDEKLFF. The CDR3 nucleotides read TGCGCCAGCAGCCAAGATCTGACCTTGGGCGATGAAAAACTGTTTTTT.

V and J are TRBV21-1 and TRBJ2-2; TRBD1 was called by the table and not checked on the DNA. TRBV21-1 is shown as a pseudogene. The CDR3 is 18 residues long. In DNA, the CDR3 is TGTGCCAGCAGCCTCGTCGAACAGCAGGGAATTGTTGGCGGGGAGCTGTTTTTT. Translation gives CASSLVEQQGIVGGELFF.

Here the CDR3 reads CASTLGGLYQPQHF. The DNA for the CDR3 is TGTGCCAGCACCCTAGGCGGTCTTTATCAGCCCCAGCATTTT. The chain carries TRBV6-5 and TRBJ1-5; D is unresolved. Germline V gives CDR1 MNHEY, CDR2 SVGAGI. There are 14 residues in the CDR3. Trimming shortened V by 7 bases and J by 5 bases, and 15 bases separated the two germline ends.

The CDR3 reads CASSLFWAGDQPQHF. In DNA form, the CDR3 reads TGTGCCAGCAGCTTGTTTTGGGCTGGCGATCAGCCCCAGCATTTT. This chain uses TRBV7-2 with TRBJ1-5; D remains ambiguous. CDR3 length: 15 amino acids. V lost 3 bases, J lost 5 bases, and 14 bases lay in between. Germline values: CDR1 SGHTA, CDR2 FQGNSA.

The V call is TRBV19, the J call TRBJ1-1; the D gene is possibly TRBD1 (6 bases). Per the germline V gene, CDR1 is LNHDA and CDR2 is SQIVND (reference sequence). The CDR3 consists of 14 residues. Trimming stripped 6 bases from V and 1 base from J, with 12 bases between. The CDR3: CASRAGGQNTEAFF. Here the CDR3 DNA reads TGTGCCAGTAGGGCGGGGGGACAGAACACTGAAGCTTTCTTT.

The CDR3 DNA reads as TGTGCCAGCAGCTTAAATCCAGTTTTCACTGAAGCTTTCTTT. It specifies CASSLNPVFTEAFF. The chain joins TRBV7-9 to TRBJ1-1, with unresolved D. The V gene's germline CDR1 is SEHNR and CDR2 FQNEAQ (reference sequence). V shed 2 bases and J shed 4 bases, with 11 bases lying between them. The CDR3 runs 14 residues.

This clone was detected only once. V usage is TRBV2 and J usage is TRBJ2-3; unclear D gene. This CDR3 spans 12 amino acids. Trimming pared 4 bases from V and 4 bases from J, leaving 6 bases between. The germline CDR1 and CDR2 sequences are SNHLY and FYNNEI. Here the CDR3 DNA reads TGTGCCAGCAGTGGTGTAGCAGATACGCAGTATTTT. Its translation is CASSGVADTQYF.

Written as DNA, the CDR3 is TGCGCCAGCAGCGACGGGGGGAACACTGAAGCTTTCTTT. Amino acid sequence: CASSDGGNTEAFF. V is TRBV5-1 and J is TRBJ1-1, with D tentatively TRBD1 (5 bases). Trimming left V 4 bases short and J 1 base short, with 8 bases between. CDR1 and CDR2 (germline): SGHRS, YFSETQ. This CDR3 comprises 13 residues.

The genes are TRBV7-8 and TRBJ2-2; a weak D match, TRBD2 (5 bases). From germline, CDR1 is SGHVS and CDR2 FQNEAQ. CDR3 length: 14 amino acids. Trimming pared 3 bases from V and 7 bases from J, leaving 12 bases between. The chain's CDR3 is CASSFSVRDGELFF. As DNA, the CDR3 is TGTGCCAGCAGCTTTAGCGTTAGAGACGGGGAGCTGTTTTTT.

This clone was seen a handful of times. The rearrangement links TRBV7-2 to TRBJ1-3; no reliable D call. The germline V gene encodes CDR1 SGHTA and CDR2 FQGNSA. V lost 1 base and J lost 0, with 10 bases in between. The CDR3 is 16 residues long. The chain's CDR3 is CASSLVRLRSGNTIYF. CDR3 DNA sequence: TGTGCCAGCAGCTTAGTACGGTTACGCTCTGGAAACACCATATATTTT.

The chain has TRBV30 and TRBJ2-3, with a possible D match to TRBD2 (5 bases). Trimming took off 4 bases at V and 0 bases at J, with 11 bases between the two ends. This CDR3 is 14 amino acids long. Germline lookup yields CDR1 GTSNPN and CDR2 SVGIG (reference sequence). The CDR3 region is CAWKGGLSTDTQYF. In DNA form, the CDR3 reads TGTGCCTGGAAAGGCGGGTTGAGCACAGATACGCAGTATTTT.

V is TRBV21-1 and J is TRBJ1-4; TRBD1 is the table's D call and was not checked against the DNA. TRBV21-1 is a documented pseudogene. The CDR3 contains 16 residues. The CDR3 nucleotides are TGTGCCAGCAGCACCAGAAGAATTGCAACTAATGAAAAACTGTTTTTT. Protein product: CASSTRRIATNEKLFF.

This chain uses TRBV7-8 with TRBJ2-5; the match to TRBD2 covers 13 bases. The V gene's germline CDR1 is SGHVS and CDR2 FQNEAQ. The CDR3 is 16 amino acids. The trim removed 5 bases at V and 11 bases at J, leaving 14 bases unmatched. The CDR3, as DNA: TGTGCCAGCAGCATACCTTCCGGACTAGCGGGGGCCGGGCAGTACTTC. It specifies CASSIPSGLAGAGQYF.